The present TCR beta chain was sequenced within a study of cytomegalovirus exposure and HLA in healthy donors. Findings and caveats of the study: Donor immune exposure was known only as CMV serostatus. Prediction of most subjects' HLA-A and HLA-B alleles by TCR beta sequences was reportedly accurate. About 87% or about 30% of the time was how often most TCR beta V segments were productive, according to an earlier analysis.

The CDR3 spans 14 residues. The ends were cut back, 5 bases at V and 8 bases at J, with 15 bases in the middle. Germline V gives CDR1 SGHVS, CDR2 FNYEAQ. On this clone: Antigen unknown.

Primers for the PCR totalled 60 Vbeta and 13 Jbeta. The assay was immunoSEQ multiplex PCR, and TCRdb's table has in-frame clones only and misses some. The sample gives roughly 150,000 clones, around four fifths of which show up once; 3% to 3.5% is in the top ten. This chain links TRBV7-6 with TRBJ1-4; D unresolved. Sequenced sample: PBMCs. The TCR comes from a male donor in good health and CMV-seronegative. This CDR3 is CASSPTAGREKLFF. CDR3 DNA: TGTGCCAGCAGCCCGACCGCGGGGAGGGAAAAACTGTTTTTT.